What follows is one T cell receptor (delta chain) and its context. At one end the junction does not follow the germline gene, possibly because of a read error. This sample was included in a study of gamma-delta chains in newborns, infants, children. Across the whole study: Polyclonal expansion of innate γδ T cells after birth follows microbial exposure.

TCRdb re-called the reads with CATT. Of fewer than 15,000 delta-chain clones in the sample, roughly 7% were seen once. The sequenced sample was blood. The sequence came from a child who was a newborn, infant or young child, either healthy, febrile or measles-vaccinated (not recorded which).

The CDR3 DNA is TGTGCCTGTGACGTACTGGGGGATAAGAAAGGCTCCTGGGACACCCGACAGGTGTTTTTC. It specifies CACDVLGDKKGSWDTRQVFF. This chain uses TRDV2 with TRDJ3; 11 nucleotides agree with TRDD3. The CDR3 has 20 amino acids. Germline assignment: CDR1 GEAIGNYY and CDR2 EKD.